The rows below give T cell receptor beta chains drawn from one sample of a study of OX40 agonist ivuxolimab in advanced cancers. Sequenced by immunoSEQ multiplex PCR; TCRdb stores in-frame clones only, minus some. The sample includes 30,000 to 40,000 clones, about nine tenths of them seen just once. Sequenced here: CD4+ or CD8+ T cells sorted from blood, sampled in a trial of the OX40 agonist ivuxolimab. The receptors derive from an adult with an advanced solid tumor such as melanoma, head and neck, liver or kidney cancer. The CDR3 runs from the conserved cysteine through the conserved F or W. Each record gives: V gene, clone size, D gene, J gene, CDR3 DNA, CDR3 protein. D genes are given only for firm matches. A row's size may be missing; if present it is once, few, many or a size class.

>TRBV7-3|once|.|TRBJ2-5
TGTGCCAGCAGCCGGAATAGCGGAGTGGGGGAGACCCAGTACTTC
CASSRNSGVGETQYF
>TRBV30|.|.|TRBJ2-7
TGTGCCTGGAGTGTGGCCCCCCCGCAGCAGTACTTC
CAWSVAPPQQYF
>TRBV9|.|TRBD2|TRBJ2-1
TGTGCCAGCAGCCCTAGCGGGACTAGTAACAATGAGCAGTTCTTC
CASSPSGTSNNEQFF
>TRBV5-1|.|.|TRBJ2-7
TGCGCCAGCAGCTTGGACAGGGCAGGCTACGAGCAGTACTTC
CASSLDRAGYEQYF
>TRBV6-6|.|TRBD1|TRBJ2-7
TGTGCCAGCAGCTCCGAGACAGGGTACAGCTACGAGCAGTACTTC
CASSSETGYSYEQYF
>TRBV11-3|.|TRBD1|TRBJ1-1
TGTGCCAGCAGCCTTGGACAGGGGGCTAATACTGAAGCTTTCTTT
CASSLGQGANTEAFF
>TRBV5-5|.|.|TRBJ1-1
TGTGCCAGCAGCTTTTATATGAACACTGAAGCTTTCTTT
CASSFYMNTEAFF
>TRBV28|.|.|TRBJ2-1
TGTGCCAGCAGAACAACCGGGACAAACAACAATGAGCAGTTCTTC
CASRTTGTNNNEQFF
>TRBV7-7|.|.|TRBJ2-3
TGTGCCAGCAGCTTAGAGGGCACAGATACGCAGTATTTT
CASSLEGTDTQYF
>TRBV6-5|.|TRBD1|TRBJ1-2
TGTGCCAGCAGTCCACAGGGGGCAAAGTATGGCTACACCTTC
CASSPQGAKYGYTF
>TRBV25-1|.|TRBD1|TRBJ2-3
TGTGCCAGCAGTGGAGACAGGGGAAGGGCTACGCAGTATTTT
CASSGDRGRATQYF
>TRBV4-1|.|TRBD2|TRBJ2-3
TGCGCCAGCAGCCAATTCGGCGGGAGAGAGACAGATACGCAGTATTTT
CASSQFGGRETDTQYF
>TRBV30|.|TRBD2|TRBJ2-2
TGTGCCTGGAGTGTACTAGCGGCCAAGGGAAGGGAGCTGTTTTTT
CAWSVLAAKGRELFF
>TRBV27|.|.|TRBJ2-5
TGTGCCAGCAGTGAGGCGGGAGAGACCCAGTACTTC
CASSEAGETQYF
>TRBV5-8|few|.|TRBJ2-3
TGTGCCAGCAGCCTCCGGGACATTCATACGCAGTATTTT
CASSLRDIHTQYF
>TRBV11-2|.|.|TRBJ2-2
TGTGCCAGCAGCTTTCCGGCGGGCGGGATGAACACCGGGGAGCTGTTTTTT
CASSFPAGGMNTGELFF
>TRBV5-8|.|.|TRBJ2-2
TGTGCCAGCAGCGCCGAAGCTCCCGGGGAGCTGTTTTTT
CASSAEAPGELFF
>TRBV30|.|.|TRBJ1-3
TGTGCCTGGAGCAGTTCATTCTCTGGAAACACCATATATTTT
CAWSSSFSGNTIYF
>TRBV27|.|.|TRBJ1-3
TGTGCCAGCAGGGAACGGCTGAGCTCTGGAAACACCATATATTTT
CASRERLSSGNTIYF
>TRBV6-5|.|.|TRBJ2-1
TGTGCCAGCAGTTACGTGGGGGCTTCCTACAATGAGCAGTTCTTC
CASSYVGASYNEQFF
>TRBV15|.|.|TRBJ1-1
TGTGCCACCAGCAGACTCACAGGGTACACTGAAGCTTTCTTT
CATSRLTGYTEAFF
>TRBV5-6|.|.|TRBJ2-3
TGTGCCAGCAGCAACCCCCAAAGGGCGGGAGATACGCAGTATTTT
CASSNPQRAGDTQYF
>TRBV5-5|.|.|TRBJ1-5
TGTGCCAGCAGCTTGGAGGGCGTGAATAGCAATCAGCCCCAGCATTTT
CASSLEGVNSNQPQHF
>TRBV18|once|TRBD2|TRBJ2-3
TGTGCCAGCTCACCACTACCGACTAGCAATACAGATACGCAGTATTTT
CASSPLPTSNTDTQYF
>TRBV13|.|.|TRBJ1-1
TGTGCCAGCAGCCAGTTCGGGAACACTGAAGCTTTCTTT
CASSQFGNTEAFF
>TRBV9|.|.|TRBJ2-1
TGTGCCAGCAGCCCCGGACAACGGGTTCAGTTCTTC
CASSPGQRVQFF
>TRBV18|.|TRBD1|TRBJ2-7
TGTGCCAGCTCACCGCTCCCGGACAGGCAACACTACTTC
CASSPLPDRQHYF
>TRBV21-1|.|.|TRBJ2-1
TGTGCCAGCAGCAAAGAACTAGCGCCGTACAATGAGCAGTTCTTC
CASSKELAPYNEQFF